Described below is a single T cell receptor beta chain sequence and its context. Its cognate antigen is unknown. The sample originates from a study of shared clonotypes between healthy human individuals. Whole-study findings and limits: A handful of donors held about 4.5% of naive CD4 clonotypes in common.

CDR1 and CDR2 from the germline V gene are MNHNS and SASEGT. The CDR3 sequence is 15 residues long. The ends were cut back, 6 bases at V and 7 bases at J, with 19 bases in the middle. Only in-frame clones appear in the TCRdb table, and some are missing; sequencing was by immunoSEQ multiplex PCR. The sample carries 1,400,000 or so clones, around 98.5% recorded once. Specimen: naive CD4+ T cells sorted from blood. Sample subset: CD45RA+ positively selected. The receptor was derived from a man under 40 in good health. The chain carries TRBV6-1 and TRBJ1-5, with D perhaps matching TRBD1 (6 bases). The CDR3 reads CASSPAGGLWQPQHF. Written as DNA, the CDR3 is TGTGCCAGCAGCCCGGCGGGGGGGCTCTGGCAGCCCCAGCATTTT.